The clone carrying this T cell receptor beta chain was recorded only once. The antigen is undetermined. This record comes from a study of T cells in Graves' hyperthyroidism and ophthalmopathy. The study, taken as a whole, reports: A model of 13 V-J features distinguished ophthalmopathy from stable hyperthyroidism. Before onset, ophthalmopathy was predicted by the model a median about 6.2 months earlier. In the blood, most expanded thyroid clonotypes above 0.001 appeared as well.

It was uncontrolled infection, other autoimmune disease, pregnancy or lactation that excluded patients. TCR beta CDR3 regions were amplified from RNA. HTBI primers drove first-round RT-PCR of the TCR CDR3. TCRdb fed the multiplex PCR reads into MiXCR, producing one record per CDR3 protein. The sample lists 350,000 or so distinct CDR3 sequences, about 20% occurring once. Material for sequencing was blood. This receptor was obtained from a woman between 45 and 60 years old with Graves' hyperthyroidism.

The CDR3 region is CASSLAQTQGETQYF. CDR3 DNA sequence: TGCGCCAGCAGCTTGGCCCAGACTCAGGGCGAGACCCAGTACTTC. The gene calls are TRBV5-1 and TRBJ2-5; D might be TRBD1 (5 bases). V lost 0 bases and J lost 5, with 14 bases in between. This CDR3 comprises 15 residues. Looked up from germline, CDR1 is SGHRS and CDR2 is YFSETQ.